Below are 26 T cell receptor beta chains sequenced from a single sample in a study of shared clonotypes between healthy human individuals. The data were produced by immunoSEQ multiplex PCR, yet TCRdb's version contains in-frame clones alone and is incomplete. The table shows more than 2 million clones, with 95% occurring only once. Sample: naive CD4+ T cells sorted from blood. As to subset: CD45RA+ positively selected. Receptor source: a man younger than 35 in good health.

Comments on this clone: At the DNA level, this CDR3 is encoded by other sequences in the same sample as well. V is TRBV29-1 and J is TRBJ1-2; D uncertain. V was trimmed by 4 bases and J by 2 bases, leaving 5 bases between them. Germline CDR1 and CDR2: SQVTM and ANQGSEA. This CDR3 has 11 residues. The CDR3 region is CSVAENYGYTF. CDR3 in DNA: TGCAGCGTTGCAGAGAACTATGGCTACACCTTC.

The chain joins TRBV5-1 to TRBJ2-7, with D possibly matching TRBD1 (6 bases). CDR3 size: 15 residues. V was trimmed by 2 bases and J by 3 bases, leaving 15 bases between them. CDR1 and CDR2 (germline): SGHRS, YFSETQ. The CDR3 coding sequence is TGCGCCAGCAGCTTAAGTATTTCAGGGGTCTACGAGCAGTACTTC. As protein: CASSLSISGVYEQYF.

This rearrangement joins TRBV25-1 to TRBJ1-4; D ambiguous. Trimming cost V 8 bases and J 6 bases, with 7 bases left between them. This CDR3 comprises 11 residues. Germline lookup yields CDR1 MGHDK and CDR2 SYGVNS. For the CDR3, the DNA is TGTGCCAGCCGAATGGATGAAAAACTGTTTTTT. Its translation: CASRMDEKLFF.

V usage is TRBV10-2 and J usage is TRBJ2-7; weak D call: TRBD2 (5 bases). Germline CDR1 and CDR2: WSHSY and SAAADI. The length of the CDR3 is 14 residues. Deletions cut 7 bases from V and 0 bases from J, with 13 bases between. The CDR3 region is CASNTNLASYEQYF. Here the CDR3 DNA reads TGCGCCAGCAACACGAATCTAGCCTCCTACGAGCAGTACTTC.

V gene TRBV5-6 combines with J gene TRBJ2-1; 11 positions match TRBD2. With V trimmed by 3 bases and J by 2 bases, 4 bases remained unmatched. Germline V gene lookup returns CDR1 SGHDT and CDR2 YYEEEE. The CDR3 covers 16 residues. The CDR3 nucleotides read TGTGCCAGCAGCTCCGTAGCGGGGGGGCCCTACAATGAGCAGTTCTTC. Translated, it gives CASSSVAGGPYNEQFF.

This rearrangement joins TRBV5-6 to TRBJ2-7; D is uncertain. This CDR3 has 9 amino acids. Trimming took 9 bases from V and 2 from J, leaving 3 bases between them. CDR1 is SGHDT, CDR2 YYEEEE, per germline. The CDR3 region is CANPYEQYF. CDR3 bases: TGTGCCAACCCCTACGAGCAGTACTTC.

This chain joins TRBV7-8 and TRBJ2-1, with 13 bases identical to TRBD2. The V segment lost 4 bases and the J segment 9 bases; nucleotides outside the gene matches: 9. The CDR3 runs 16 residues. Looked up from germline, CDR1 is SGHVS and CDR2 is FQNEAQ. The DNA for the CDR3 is TGTGCCAGCAGCTCGTACGGGACTAGCGGGATTCTTGAGCAGTTCTTC. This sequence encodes CASSSYGTSGILEQFF.

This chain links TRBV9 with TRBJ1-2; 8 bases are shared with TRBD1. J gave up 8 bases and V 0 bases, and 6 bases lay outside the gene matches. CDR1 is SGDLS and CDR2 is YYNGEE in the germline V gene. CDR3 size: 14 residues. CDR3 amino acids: CASSVGQGAKGYTF. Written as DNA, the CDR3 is TGTGCCAGCAGCGTAGGGCAGGGGGCTAAGGGCTACACCTTC.

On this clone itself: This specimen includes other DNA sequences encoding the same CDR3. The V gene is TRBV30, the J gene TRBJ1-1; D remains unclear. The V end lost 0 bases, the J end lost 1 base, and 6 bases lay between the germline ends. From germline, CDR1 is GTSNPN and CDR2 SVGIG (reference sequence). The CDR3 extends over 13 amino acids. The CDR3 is CAWSVNRNTEAFF. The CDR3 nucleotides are TGTGCCTGGAGTGTAAATAGGAACACTGAAGCTTTCTTT.

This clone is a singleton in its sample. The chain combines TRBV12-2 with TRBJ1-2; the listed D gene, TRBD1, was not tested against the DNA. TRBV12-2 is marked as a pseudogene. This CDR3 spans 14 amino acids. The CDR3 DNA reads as TGTGCAAGTCGCCAAAGACAGGGAGGAGGTGGCTACACCTTC. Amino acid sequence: CASRQRQGGGGYTF.

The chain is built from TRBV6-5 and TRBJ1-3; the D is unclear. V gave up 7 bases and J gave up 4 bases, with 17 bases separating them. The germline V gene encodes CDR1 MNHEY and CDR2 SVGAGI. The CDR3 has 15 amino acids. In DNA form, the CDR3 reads TGTGCCAGCACTCCTTCTCGGGAGACGGGAAACACCATATATTTT. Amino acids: CASTPSRETGNTIYF.

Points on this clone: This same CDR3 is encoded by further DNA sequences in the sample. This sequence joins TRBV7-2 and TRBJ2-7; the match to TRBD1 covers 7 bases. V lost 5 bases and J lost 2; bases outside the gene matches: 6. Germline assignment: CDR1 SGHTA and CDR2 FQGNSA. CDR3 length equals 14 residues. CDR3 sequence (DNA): TGTGCCAGCAGCACCAGACAGGGAGCCTACGAGCAGTACTTC. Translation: CASSTRQGAYEQYF.

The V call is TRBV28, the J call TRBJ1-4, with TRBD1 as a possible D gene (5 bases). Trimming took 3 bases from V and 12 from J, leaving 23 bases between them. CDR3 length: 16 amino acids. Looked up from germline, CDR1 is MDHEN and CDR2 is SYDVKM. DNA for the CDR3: TGTGCCAGCAGTTTGGCCCTCGGCAGGAGCGTAGGGGAACTGTTTTTT. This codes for CASSLALGRSVGELFF. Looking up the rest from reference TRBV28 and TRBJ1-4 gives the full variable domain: DVKVTQSSRYLVKRTGEKVFLECVQDMDHENMFWYRQDPGLGLRLIYFSYDVKMKEKGDIPEGYSVSREKKERFSLILESASTNQTSMYLCASSLALGRSVGELFFGSGTQLSVL.

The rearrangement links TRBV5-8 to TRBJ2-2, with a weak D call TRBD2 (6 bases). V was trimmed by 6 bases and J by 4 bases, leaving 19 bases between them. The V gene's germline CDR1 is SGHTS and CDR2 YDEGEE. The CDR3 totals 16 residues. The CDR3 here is CASTPSGTLGTGELFF. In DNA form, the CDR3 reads TGTGCCAGCACCCCCTCCGGGACTTTGGGCACCGGGGAGCTGTTTTTT.

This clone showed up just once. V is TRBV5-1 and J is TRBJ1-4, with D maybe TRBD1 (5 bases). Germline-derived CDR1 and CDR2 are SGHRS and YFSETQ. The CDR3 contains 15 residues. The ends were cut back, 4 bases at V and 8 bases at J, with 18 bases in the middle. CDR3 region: CASSDPRGAEEKLFF. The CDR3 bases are TGCGCCAGCAGCGACCCGCGGGGCGCCGAAGAAAAACTGTTTTTT. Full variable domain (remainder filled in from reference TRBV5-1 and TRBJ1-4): KAGVTQTPRYLIKTRGQQVTLSCSPISGHRSVSWYQQTPGQGLQFLFEYFSETQRNKGNFPGRFSGRQFSNSRSEMNVSTLELGDSALYLCASSDPRGAEEKLFFGSGTQLSVL.

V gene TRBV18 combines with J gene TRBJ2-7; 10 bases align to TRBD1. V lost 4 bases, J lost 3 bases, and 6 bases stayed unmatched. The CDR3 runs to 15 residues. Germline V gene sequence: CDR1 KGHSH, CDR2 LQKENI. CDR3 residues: CASSRGQGGIYEQYF. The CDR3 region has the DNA TGTGCCAGCTCACGAGGACAGGGGGGAATCTACGAGCAGTACTTC.

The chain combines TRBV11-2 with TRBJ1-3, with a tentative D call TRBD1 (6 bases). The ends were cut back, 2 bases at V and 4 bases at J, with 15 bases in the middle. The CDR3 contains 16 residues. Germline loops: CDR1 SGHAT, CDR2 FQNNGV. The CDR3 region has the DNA TGTGCCAGCAGCTTATTAAGGGGGGCGCGAGGAAACACCATATATTTT. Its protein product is CASSLLRGARGNTIYF.

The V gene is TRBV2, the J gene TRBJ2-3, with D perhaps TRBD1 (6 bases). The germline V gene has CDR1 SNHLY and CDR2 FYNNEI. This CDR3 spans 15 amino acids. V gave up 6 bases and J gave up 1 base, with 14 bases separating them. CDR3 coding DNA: TGTGCCAGCAGGAGTCGGGCAGGGGGCACAGATACGCAGTATTTT. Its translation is CASRSRAGGTDTQYF.

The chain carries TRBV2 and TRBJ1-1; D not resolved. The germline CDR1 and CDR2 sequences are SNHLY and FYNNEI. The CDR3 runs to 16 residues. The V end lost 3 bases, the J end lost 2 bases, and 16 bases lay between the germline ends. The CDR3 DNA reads TGTGCCAGCAGTGAGGGGTCCGGAGGGAGCAACACTGAAGCTTTCTTT. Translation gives CASSEGSGGSNTEAFF. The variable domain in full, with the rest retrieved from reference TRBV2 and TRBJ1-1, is EPEVTQTPSHQVTQMGQEVILRCVPISNHLYFYWYRQILGQKVEFLVSFYNNEISEKSEIFDDQFSVERPDGSNFTLKIRSTKLEDSAMYFCASSEGSGGSNTEAFFGQGTRLTVV.

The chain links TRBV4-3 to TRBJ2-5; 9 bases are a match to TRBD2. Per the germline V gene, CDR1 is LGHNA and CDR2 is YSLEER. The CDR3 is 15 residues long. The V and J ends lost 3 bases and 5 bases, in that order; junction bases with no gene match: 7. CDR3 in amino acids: CASSQGLASMETQYF. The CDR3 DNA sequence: TGCGCCAGCAGCCAGGGACTAGCTTCTATGGAGACCCAGTACTTC.

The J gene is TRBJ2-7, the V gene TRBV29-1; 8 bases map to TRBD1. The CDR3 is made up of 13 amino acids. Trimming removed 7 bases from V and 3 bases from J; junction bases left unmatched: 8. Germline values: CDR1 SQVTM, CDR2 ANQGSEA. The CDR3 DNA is TGCAGCGGCCTGACAGGGGACCGCTACGAGCAGTACTTC. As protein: CSGLTGDRYEQYF.

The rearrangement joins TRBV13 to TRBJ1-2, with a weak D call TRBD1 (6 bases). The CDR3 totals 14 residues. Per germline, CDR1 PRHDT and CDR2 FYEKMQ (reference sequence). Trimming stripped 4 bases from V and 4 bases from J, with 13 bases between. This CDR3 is CASSSTGLGYGYTF. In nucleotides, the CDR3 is TGTGCCAGCAGCTCCACAGGGCTTGGCTATGGCTACACCTTC.

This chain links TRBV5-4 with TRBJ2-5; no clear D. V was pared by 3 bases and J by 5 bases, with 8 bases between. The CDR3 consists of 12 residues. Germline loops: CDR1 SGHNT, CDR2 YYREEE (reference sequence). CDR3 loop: CASSSYAETQYF. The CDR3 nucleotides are TGTGCCAGCAGCTCCTACGCGGAGACCCAGTACTTC.

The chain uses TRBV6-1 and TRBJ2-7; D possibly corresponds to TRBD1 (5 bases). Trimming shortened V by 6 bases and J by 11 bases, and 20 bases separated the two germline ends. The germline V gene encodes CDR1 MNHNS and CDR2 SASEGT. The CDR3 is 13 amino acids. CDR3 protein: CASSDSYLRVKYF. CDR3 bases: TGTGCCAGCAGCGACAGTTACCTACGAGTGAAGTACTTC.

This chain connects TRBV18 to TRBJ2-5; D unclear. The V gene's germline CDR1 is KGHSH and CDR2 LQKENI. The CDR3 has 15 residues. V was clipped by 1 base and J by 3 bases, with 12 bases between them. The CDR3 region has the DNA TGTGCCAGCTCACCACGGCTGGAACGGGAAGAGACCCAGTACTTC. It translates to CASSPRLEREETQYF.

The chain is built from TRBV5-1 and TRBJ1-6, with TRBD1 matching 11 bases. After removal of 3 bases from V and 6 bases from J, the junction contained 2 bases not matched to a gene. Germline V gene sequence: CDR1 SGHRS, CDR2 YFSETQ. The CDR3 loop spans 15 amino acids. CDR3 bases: TGCGCCAGCAGCTCGGACAGGGGGCGTAATTCACCCCTCCACTTT. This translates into CASSSDRGRNSPLHF.